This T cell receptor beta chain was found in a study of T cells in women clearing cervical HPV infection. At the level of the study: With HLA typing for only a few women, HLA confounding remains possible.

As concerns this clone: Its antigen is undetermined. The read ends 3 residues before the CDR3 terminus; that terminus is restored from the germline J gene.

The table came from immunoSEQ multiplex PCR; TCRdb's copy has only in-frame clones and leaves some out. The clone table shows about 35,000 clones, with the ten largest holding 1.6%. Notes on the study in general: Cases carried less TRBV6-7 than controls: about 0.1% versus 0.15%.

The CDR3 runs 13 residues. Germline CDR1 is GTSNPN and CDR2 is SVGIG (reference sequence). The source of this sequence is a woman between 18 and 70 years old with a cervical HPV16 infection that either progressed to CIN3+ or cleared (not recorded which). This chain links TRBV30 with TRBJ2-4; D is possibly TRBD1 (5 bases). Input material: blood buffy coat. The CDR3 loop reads CAWSVLGAETQYF. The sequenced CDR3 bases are TGTGCCTGGAGTGTACTTGGGGCAGAGACT.